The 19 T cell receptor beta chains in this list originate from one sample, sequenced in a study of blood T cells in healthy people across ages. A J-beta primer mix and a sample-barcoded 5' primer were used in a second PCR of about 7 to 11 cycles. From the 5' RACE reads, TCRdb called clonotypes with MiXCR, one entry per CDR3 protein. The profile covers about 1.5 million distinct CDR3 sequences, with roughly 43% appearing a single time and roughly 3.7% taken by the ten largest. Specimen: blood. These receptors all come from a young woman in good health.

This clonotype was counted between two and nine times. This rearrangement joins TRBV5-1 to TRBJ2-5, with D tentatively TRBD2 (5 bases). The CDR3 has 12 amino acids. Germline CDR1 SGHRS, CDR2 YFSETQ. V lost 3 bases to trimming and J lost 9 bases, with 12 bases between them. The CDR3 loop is CASSYFEGAQYF. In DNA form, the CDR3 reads TGCGCCAGCAGCTACTTCGAGGGAGCCCAGTACTTC.

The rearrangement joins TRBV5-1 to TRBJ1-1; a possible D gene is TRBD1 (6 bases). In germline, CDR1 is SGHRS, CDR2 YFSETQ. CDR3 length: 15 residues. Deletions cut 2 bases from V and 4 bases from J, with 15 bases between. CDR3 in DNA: TGCGCCAGCAGCTTCAGGGGCCCAGGAACCACTGAAGCTTTCTTT. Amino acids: CASSFRGPGTTEAFF.

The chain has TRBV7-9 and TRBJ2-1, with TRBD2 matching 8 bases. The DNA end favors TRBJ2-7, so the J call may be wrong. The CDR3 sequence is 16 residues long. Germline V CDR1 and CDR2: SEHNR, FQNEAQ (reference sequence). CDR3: CASSLVPAGEYNEQYF. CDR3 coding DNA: TGTGCCAGCAGCTTAGTCCCAGCGGGGGAATACAATGAGCAGTACTTC.

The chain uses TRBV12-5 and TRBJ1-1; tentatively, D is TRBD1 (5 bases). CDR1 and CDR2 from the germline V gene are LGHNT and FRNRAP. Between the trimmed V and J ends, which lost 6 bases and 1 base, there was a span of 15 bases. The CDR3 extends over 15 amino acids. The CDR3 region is CASGSPGGPNTEAFF. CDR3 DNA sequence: TGTGCTAGTGGCTCCCCGGGGGGTCCGAACACTGAAGCTTTCTTT.

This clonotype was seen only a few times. CDR3 bases: TGTGCCAGCAGCACTCAGACAGGGGACTATGGCTACACCTTC. Protein product: CASSTQTGDYGYTF. The chain employs TRBV11-2 and TRBJ1-2, with TRBD1 matching over 8 bases. The CDR3 has 14 residues. Germline CDR1 reads SGHAT; CDR2 reads FQNNGV. Losses at the gene ends were 5 bases for V and 3 bases for J; bases not matched to a gene: 5.

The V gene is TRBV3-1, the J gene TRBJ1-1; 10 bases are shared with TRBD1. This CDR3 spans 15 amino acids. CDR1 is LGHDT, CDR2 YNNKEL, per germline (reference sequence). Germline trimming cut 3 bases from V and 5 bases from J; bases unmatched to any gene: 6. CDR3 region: CASSQGDRGRTEAFF. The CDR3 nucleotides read TGTGCCAGCAGCCAGGGGGACAGGGGAAGGACTGAAGCTTTCTTT.

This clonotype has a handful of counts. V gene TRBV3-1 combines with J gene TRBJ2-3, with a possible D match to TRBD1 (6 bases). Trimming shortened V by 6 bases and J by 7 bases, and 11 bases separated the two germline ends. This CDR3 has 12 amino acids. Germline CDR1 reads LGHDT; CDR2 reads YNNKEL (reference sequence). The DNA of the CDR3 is TGTGCCAGCAGTCTACAGGGTTATACGCAGTATTTT. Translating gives CASSLQGYTQYF.

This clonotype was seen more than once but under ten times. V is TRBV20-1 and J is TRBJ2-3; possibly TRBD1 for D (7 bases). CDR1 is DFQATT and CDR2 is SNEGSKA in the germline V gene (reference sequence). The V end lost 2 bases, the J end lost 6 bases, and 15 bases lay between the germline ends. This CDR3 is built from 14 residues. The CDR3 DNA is TGCAGTGCTAGACGCAGGGGGGCACGCGATACGCAGTATTTT. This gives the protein CSARRRGARDTQYF.

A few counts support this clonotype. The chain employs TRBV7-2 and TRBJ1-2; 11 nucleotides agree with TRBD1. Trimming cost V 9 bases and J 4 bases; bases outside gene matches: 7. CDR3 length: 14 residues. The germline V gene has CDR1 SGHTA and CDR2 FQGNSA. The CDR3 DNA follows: TGTGCCAGAACGGACAGGGGGCGAGGCTATGGCTACACCTTC. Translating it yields CARTDRGRGYGYTF.

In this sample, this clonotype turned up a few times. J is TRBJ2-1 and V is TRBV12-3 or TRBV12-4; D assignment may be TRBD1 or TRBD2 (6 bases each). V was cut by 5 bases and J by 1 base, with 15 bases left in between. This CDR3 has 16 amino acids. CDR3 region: CASSPARGGSYNEQFF. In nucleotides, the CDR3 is TGTGCCAGCAGTCCCGCCCGAGGGGGGTCCTACAATGAGCAGTTCTTC.

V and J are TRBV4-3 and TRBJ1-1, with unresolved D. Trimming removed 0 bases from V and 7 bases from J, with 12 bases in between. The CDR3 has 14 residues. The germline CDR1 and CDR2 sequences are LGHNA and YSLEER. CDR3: CASSQDLGNGEAFF. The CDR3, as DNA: TGCGCCAGCAGCCAAGATCTGGGAAACGGTGAAGCTTTCTTT.

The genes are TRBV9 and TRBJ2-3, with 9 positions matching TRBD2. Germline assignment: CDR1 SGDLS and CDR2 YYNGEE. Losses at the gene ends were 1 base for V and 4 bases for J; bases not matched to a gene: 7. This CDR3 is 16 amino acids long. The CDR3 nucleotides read TGTGCCAGCAGCGTAAGCGCGGCGGGAGGGTCAGATACGCAGTATTTT. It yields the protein CASSVSAAGGSDTQYF.

CDR3: CASSTDSLAKNIQYF. CDR3 sequence (DNA): TGTGCCAGCAGCACGGACAGCCTAGCCAAAAACATTCAGTACTTC. The chain has TRBV6-1 and TRBJ2-4; a possible D gene is TRBD1 (6 bases). From germline, CDR1 is MNHNS and CDR2 SASEGT. The V end lost 6 bases, the J end lost 0 bases, and 12 bases lay between the germline ends. This CDR3 spans 15 amino acids.

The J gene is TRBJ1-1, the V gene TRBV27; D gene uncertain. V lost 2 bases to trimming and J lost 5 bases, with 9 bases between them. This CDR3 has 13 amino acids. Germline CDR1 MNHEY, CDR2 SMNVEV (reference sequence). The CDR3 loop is CASSLVPETEAFF. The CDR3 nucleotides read TGTGCCAGCAGTTTAGTCCCGGAAACTGAAGCTTTCTTT.

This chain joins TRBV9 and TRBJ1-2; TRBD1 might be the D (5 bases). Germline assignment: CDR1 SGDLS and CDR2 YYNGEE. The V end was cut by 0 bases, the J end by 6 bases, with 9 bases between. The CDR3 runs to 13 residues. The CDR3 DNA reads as TGTGCCAGCAGCGTAGAGGACATCAATGGCTACACCTTC. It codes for CASSVEDINGYTF.

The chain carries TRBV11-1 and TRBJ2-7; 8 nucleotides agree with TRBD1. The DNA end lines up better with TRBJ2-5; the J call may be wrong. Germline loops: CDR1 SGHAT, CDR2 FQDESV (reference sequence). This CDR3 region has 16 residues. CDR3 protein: CASSLDDRTGIETQYF. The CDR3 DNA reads TGTGCCAGCAGCTTAGACGACAGGACAGGGATAGAGACCCAGTACTTC.

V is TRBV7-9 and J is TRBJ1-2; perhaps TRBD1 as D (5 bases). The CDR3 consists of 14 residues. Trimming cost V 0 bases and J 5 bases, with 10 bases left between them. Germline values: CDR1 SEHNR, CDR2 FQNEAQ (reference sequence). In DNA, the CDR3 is TGTGCCAGCAGCTTAGCGAGGGGCCAGTATGGCTACACCTTC. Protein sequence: CASSLARGQYGYTF. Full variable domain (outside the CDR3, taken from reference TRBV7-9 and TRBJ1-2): DTGVSQNPRHKITKRGQNVTFRCDPISEHNRLYWYRQTLGQGPEFLTYFQNEAQLEKSRLLSDRFSAERPKGSFSTLEIQRTEQGDSAMYLCASSLARGQYGYTFGSGTRLTVV.

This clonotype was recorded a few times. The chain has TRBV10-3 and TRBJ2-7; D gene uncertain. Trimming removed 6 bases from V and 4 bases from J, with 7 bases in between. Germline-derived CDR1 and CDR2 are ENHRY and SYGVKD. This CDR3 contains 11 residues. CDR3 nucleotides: TGTGCCATCAGCCCCCGGTACGAGCAGTACTTC. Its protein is CAISPRYEQYF.

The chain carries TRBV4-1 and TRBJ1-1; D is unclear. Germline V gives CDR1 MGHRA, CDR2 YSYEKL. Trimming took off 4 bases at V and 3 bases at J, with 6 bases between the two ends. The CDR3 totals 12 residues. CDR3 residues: CASSRKDTEAFF. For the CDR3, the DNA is TGCGCCAGCAGCCGAAAGGACACTGAAGCTTTCTTT.